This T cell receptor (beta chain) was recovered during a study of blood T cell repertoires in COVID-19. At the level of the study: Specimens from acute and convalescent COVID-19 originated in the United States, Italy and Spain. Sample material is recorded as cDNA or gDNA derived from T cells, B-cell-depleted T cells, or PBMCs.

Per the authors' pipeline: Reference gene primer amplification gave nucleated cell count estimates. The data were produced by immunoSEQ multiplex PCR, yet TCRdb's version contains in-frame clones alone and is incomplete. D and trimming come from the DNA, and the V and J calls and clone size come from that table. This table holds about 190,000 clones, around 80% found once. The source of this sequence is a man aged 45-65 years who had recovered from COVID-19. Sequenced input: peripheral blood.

CDR3 protein: CAWSNSGRRINEQFF. The DNA of the CDR3 is TGTGCCTGGAGTAACAGCGGGAGACGGATCAATGAGCAGTTCTTC. This chain connects TRBV30 to TRBJ2-1; TRBD2 aligns across 8 bases. Germline V gene sequence: CDR1 GTSNPN, CDR2 SVGIG (reference sequence). The CDR3 extends over 15 amino acids. With V trimmed by 2 bases and J by 6 bases, 9 bases remained unmatched.